This TCR beta chain was captured by sequencing in a study of shared clonotypes between healthy human individuals (dated by TCRdb to about 2020). Describing the broader study: The cohort comprised a couple of women and a few men aged 18 to 49 years. For each donor, three plates each were used for CD4 naive and CD4 memory, two plates were used for CD8 naive, and one plate was used for CD8 memory. The study deeply sequenced blood TCR repertoires of about 5 healthy adults to estimate repertoire size and the extent of clonotype sharing between individuals. Each donor's leukapheresis produced roughly between roughly 0.85 and 9.5 billion PBMCs. To increase sequencing depth and limit assay-specific biases, TCR repertoire library preparation and sequencing were carried out by different laboratories using diverse techniques.

TCR CDR3 regions were amplified from genomic DNA by multiplex PCR using the deep immunoSEQ assay. Genomic DNA extracted from each cell subset was distributed evenly over all wells of several immunoSEQ 96-well plates, and each plate served as one replicate. For sorted subsets, each replicate PCR was loaded with approximately 200 ng genomic DNA, equivalent to about 30,000 T cell genomes. Purified libraries were quantified with a Qubit 3.0 fluorometer, sized on a Bioanalyzer 2100, and re-quantified with the KAPA Library Quantification kit. Every immunoSEQ 96-well plate was sequenced on a dedicated single-read 150-cycle Illumina NextSeq 550 flow cell. Turning to the authors' computational methods: The immunoSEQ output contained only junctional sequences without quality scores, so filtering could not match that applied to full-length reads. Sequences were annotated with PyIR, a Python wrapper for IgBLAST v1.9, and V/J genes and CDR3 were assigned using IMGT germline references. Reads were removed for weak V/J assignments (E-value above 1e-6), missing CDR3, stop codons, out-of-frame junctions, or ambiguous translated residues. V3J clonotypes were defined as sequences sharing an identical inferred V gene, J gene, and CDR3 amino acid sequence. The percentage overlap between two repertoires was calculated by dividing the number of shared unique clonotypes by the size of the smaller repertoire. Richness of each repertoire was evaluated using RTK rarefaction, the Chao1 estimator, and Recon v2.1 estimates of unobserved clonotypes. OLGA was used to compute generation probabilities for all TCRbeta clonotypes that the gDNA method yielded from a few donors. The immuneACCESS repertoire file appears here via TCRdb, limited to in-frame rearrangements. These files lack a portion of the clones; in checked studies, under half of the deficit traces to unresolved V genes, and the cause of the others is not known. V, J and clone size were drawn from that table, and D and trimming were deduced from the DNA. Counted in this sample were some 500,000 clones; approximately 94% of them appeared once. The ten largest clones capture about 0.064% of the sample.

Donors were healthy HIV-negative adults with no recently reported acute infections or vaccinations. Only Caucasian adults living in Nashville, Tennessee, USA were represented among the donors. Magnetic negative selection was used to enrich CD4+ T cells, after which naive cells were positively selected on CD45RA and the negative fraction became the memory subset. Blood was collected by leukapheresis, and PBMCs were isolated by Ficoll-Histopaque density gradient centrifugation and then cryopreserved in liquid nitrogen vapor phase. Analytical flow cytometry was used to check the purity and quantity of every magnetically sorted T cell population. Genomic DNA was isolated from each sorted fraction and quantified by UV absorbance on a Nanodrop 2000c. To note about this clone: The target of this receptor is not known. Base quality data are lacking; no much larger clone is found one base away.

Paper-wide results and their limitations: Pairwise subsampling indicated that sequencing depth was expected to affect the degree of clonotype sharing among donors. Rarefaction of sorted-subset datasets indicated incomplete sequencing despite the large sequencing depth. Because the study included only a small number of donors, the genetic and exposure-history diversity represented was limited. Across four donors, 4.5% to 6.5% of naive CD4, roughly 3.5% of naive CD8, around 2.5% of memory CD4, and 0.4% to 0.45% of memory CD8 clonotypes were shared. Compared with non-shared clonotypes, the clonotypes found in all four sorted-subset donors had higher generation probabilities. Larger estimated clonotype richness was generally found for naive subsets than for memory subsets. Sampling was restricted to blood, and TCR repertoires in tissue are likely to differ from TCR repertoires in blood.

Relative to germline, V is 0 bases shorter and J is 8 bases shorter, with 16 bases between their ends. Based on the germline V gene, the CDR1 and CDR2 sequences are SQVTM and ANQGSEA. From cysteine to phenylalanine, the CDR3 is 14 amino acids long. The CDR3 DNA has 42 bases and is translated from base 1. The rearrangement combines TRBV29-1 with TRBJ1-2; tentative D gene TRBD1, with 6 bases matching. Sequenced input: naive CD4+ T cells sorted from blood. In the paper's terms, the cell subset or site label means: CD45RA+ positively selected. The origin of this receptor is a woman under 40 in good health. The DNA sequence is TGCAGCGTTGAAGAGACCGTGGGGGGCGAGGGCTACACCTTC. This encodes CSVEETVGGEGYTF.